These 31 T cell receptor beta chains were all obtained from the same sample, sequenced in a study of cytomegalovirus exposure and HLA in healthy donors. The repertoire was sequenced with immunoSEQ multiplex PCR; TCRdb's copy has only in-frame clones and lacks some. This sample has around 300,000 clones, with approximately 83% found just once. Sequenced material: PBMCs. These receptors all come from a woman aged 18-29 years in good health and CMV-seronegative.

The V call is TRBV7-9, the J call TRBJ2-1; D is perhaps TRBD2 (6 bases). This CDR3 has 15 residues. Trimming took 6 bases from V and 5 from J, leaving 17 bases between them. Germline CDR1 is SEHNR and CDR2 is FQNEAQ (reference sequence). The CDR3 DNA follows: TGTGCCAGCAGTTCCCGGGGGAGCGGAAACAATGAGCAGTTCTTC. Its translation: CASSSRGSGNNEQFF.

The chain combines TRBV6-5 with TRBJ1-1; 9 nucleotides agree with TRBD1. Looked up from germline, CDR1 is MNHEY and CDR2 is SVGAGI. There are 15 residues in the CDR3. The V segment lost 5 bases and the J segment 7 bases; nucleotides outside the gene matches: 11. Here the CDR3 reads CASSQLSGTGREAFF. DNA for the CDR3: TGTGCCAGCAGTCAACTATCTGGGACAGGGCGTGAAGCTTTCTTT.

The chain is built from TRBV19 and TRBJ2-3; D ambiguous. Trimming removed 3 bases from V and 2 bases from J, with 9 bases in between. CDR1 LNHDA and CDR2 SQIVND come from the germline V gene (reference sequence). The CDR3 covers 14 residues. The CDR3 coding sequence is TGTGCCAGTAGTATTAGGCGGCCCACAGATACGCAGTATTTT. Translated: CASSIRRPTDTQYF.

The chain couples TRBV6-5 to TRBJ1-3; D unclear. The length of the CDR3 is 14 residues. The germline V gene has CDR1 MNHEY and CDR2 SVGAGI. V lost 5 bases, J lost 0 bases, and 8 bases lay in between. CDR3 in amino acids: CASSTEISGNTIYF. CDR3 DNA: TGTGCCAGCAGTACAGAGATCTCTGGAAACACCATATATTTT.

The V and J genes are TRBV5-6 and TRBJ2-3; maybe TRBD1 (5 bases). The CDR3 covers 16 residues. With 6 bases removed from V and 2 bases from J, the gap between germline ends came to 19 bases. Looked up from germline, CDR1 is SGHDT and CDR2 is YYEEEE. The CDR3: CASTPWGSSYTDTQYF. The DNA for the CDR3 is TGTGCCAGCACCCCTTGGGGCTCGTCATACACAGATACGCAGTATTTT.

The chain employs TRBV14 and TRBJ2-7; D is perhaps TRBD1 (6 bases). Germline V gives CDR1 SGHDN, CDR2 FVKESK. The length of the CDR3 is 12 residues. Trimming stripped 5 bases from V and 12 bases from J, with 17 bases between. The CDR3 reads CASSSQGGEGYF. DNA for the CDR3: TGTGCCAGCAGCTCACAGGGCGGAGAAGGGTACTTC. The complete variable domain, with remaining parts taken from reference TRBV14 and TRBJ2-7, reads EAGVTQFPSHSVIEKGQTVTLRCDPISGHDNLYWYRRVMGKEIKFLLHFVKESKQDESGMPNNRFLAERTGGTYSTLKVQPAELEDSGVYFCASSSQGGEGYFGPGTRLTVT.

The chain couples TRBV27 to TRBJ2-7; 8 nucleotides align to TRBD1. Germline V lookup: CDR1 MNHEY, CDR2 SMNVEV (reference sequence). V trimming: 2 bases; J trimming: 4 bases; junction bases outside the gene matches: 10. The CDR3 is 16 amino acids. The CDR3 nucleotides read TGTGCCAGCAGTTTACTATCCCAGGGGGCTTTGTACGAGCAGTACTTC. Its protein product is CASSLLSQGALYEQYF.

This clone was seen a few times. The DNA of the CDR3 is TGTGCCAGCATGGACAGGGGAGGCGGCTACACCTTC. As protein: CASMDRGGGYTF. The chain joins TRBV2 to TRBJ1-2, with 9 nucleotides matching TRBD1. The germline V gene encodes CDR1 SNHLY and CDR2 FYNNEI. The trim removed 7 bases at V and 8 bases at J, leaving 5 bases unmatched. This CDR3 has 12 residues.

V and J are TRBV5-8 and TRBJ1-5; TRBD1 agrees at 7 bases. The germline CDR1 and CDR2 sequences are SGHTS and YDEGEE. The CDR3 sequence is 15 residues long. V lost 3 bases and J lost 1; bases outside the gene matches: 4. CDR3 in DNA: TGTGCCAGCAGCTCGGGACAGACCAGCAATCAGCCCCAGCATTTT. It translates to CASSSGQTSNQPQHF.

This rearrangement joins TRBV6-1 to TRBJ2-1; TRBD1 is a possible D gene (6 bases). Germline CDR1 is MNHNS and CDR2 is SASEGT. Deletions cut 0 bases from V and 15 bases from J, with 12 bases between. This CDR3 has 12 residues. The CDR3 spells CASSEAGSRGFF. The DNA of the CDR3 is TGTGCCAGCAGTGAAGCAGGGAGCAGGGGGTTCTTC.

This chain joins TRBV29-1 and TRBJ1-1; D perhaps matches TRBD1 (6 bases). Germline V lookup: CDR1 SQVTM, CDR2 ANQGSEA. The length of the CDR3 is 13 residues. Trimming removed 6 bases at V and 5 bases at J, with 16 bases between. The CDR3 DNA reads as TGCAGCGTCGAAAGACAGGAGCTGACTGAAGCTTTCTTT. It encodes CSVERQELTEAFF. The full variable domain, rest sourced from reference TRBV29-1 and TRBJ1-1, is SAVISQKPSRDICQRGTSLTIQCQVDSQVTMMFWYRQQPGQSLTLIATANQGSEATYESGFVIDKFPISRPNLTFSTLTVSNMSPEDSSIYLCSVERQELTEAFFGQGTRLTVV.

With respect to this clone: A junction boundary mismatches the germline segment, possibly from a read error. The gene calls are TRBV11-3 and TRBJ1-1; TRBD1 aligns across 8 bases. In germline, CDR1 is SGHNT, CDR2 YENEEA. The CDR3 has 12 amino acids. The CDR3 DNA reads TGTGCCAGCAGCTTGGAGGGGGACAGGCCGCTCTTT. This translates into CASSLEGDRPLF.

With respect to this clone: Distinct nucleotide sequences in the sample also encode this CDR3. The rearrangement uses TRBV30 and TRBJ2-5, with TRBD1 identical over 11 bases. CDR3 size: 15 residues. The germline V gene has CDR1 GTSNPN and CDR2 SVGIG (reference sequence). J lost 4 bases, V lost 3 bases, and 7 bases had no gene match. DNA of the CDR3: TGTGCCTGGAGCCGAGGGACAGGGGGGGGAGAGACCCAGTACTTC. Its translation is CAWSRGTGGGETQYF.

In regard to this clone: A junction boundary mismatches the germline segment, possibly from a read error. The V and J genes are TRBV5-1 and TRBJ2-2; the match to TRBD1 covers 9 bases. There are 17 residues in the CDR3. The germline gives CDR1 SGHRS, CDR2 YFSETQ. In nucleotides, the CDR3 is TGCGCCAGCAGCCGAATTGCCGGGACAGGGAACGCCGGGGAGCTGTTTTTT. Its translation is CASSRIAGTGNAGELFF. The full variable domain, in which reference TRBV5-1 and TRBJ2-2 provide the parts outside the CDR3, is KAGVTQTPRYLIKTRGQQVTLSCSPISGHRSVSWYQQTPGQGLQFLFEYFSETQRNKGNFPGRFSGRQFSNSRSEMNVSTLELGDSALYLCASSRIAGTGNAGELFFGEGSRLTVL.

This clone was detected once. V and J are TRBV2 and TRBJ1-2; TRBD1 might be the D (6 bases). Germline V gene lookup returns CDR1 SNHLY and CDR2 FYNNEI. The CDR3 loop spans 14 amino acids. Trimming left V 3 bases short and J 3 bases short, with 11 bases between. The CDR3 region is CASSERGAHYGYTF. The CDR3 region has the DNA TGTGCCAGCAGTGAGCGGGGGGCCCACTATGGCTACACCTTC.

V usage is TRBV10-2 and J usage is TRBJ2-7; 8 bases map to TRBD2. In germline, CDR1 is WSHSY, CDR2 SAAADI. V lost 5 bases, J lost 5 bases, and 2 bases stayed unmatched. CDR3 length: 12 residues. This CDR3 is CASSRGRNEQYF. CDR3 sequence (DNA): TGCGCCAGCAGTCGCGGGAGGAACGAGCAGTACTTC.

The CDR3 protein is CASSLPTLDQETQYF. The CDR3 DNA follows: TGTGCCAGCAGCCTTCCCACGTTAGACCAAGAGACCCAGTACTTC. The rearrangement joins TRBV5-6 to TRBJ2-5, with D unclear. Germline V gene sequence: CDR1 SGHDT, CDR2 YYEEEE. V dropped 4 bases and J dropped 0 bases, with 13 bases sitting between them. The CDR3 has 15 amino acids.

The chain links TRBV7-6 to TRBJ2-7; the D gene is possibly TRBD1 (7 bases). Per germline, CDR1 SGHVS and CDR2 FNYEAQ. V was cut by 5 bases and J by 2 bases, with 16 bases left in between. CDR3 size: 15 residues. CDR3 in DNA: TGTGCCAGCAGCCCCGGGGGACAGCTTACCTACGAGCAGTACTTC. Translated, it gives CASSPGGQLTYEQYF.

This clone was seen a few times. The CDR3 DNA is TGTGCCAGCAGCACCGCGCAGGGAAACTATGGCTACACCTTC. This translates into CASSTAQGNYGYTF. The chain couples TRBV7-3 to TRBJ1-2, with D perhaps TRBD1 (5 bases). Trimming took off 5 bases at V and 2 bases at J, with 12 bases between the two ends. The CDR3 has 14 amino acids. Germline V gives CDR1 SGHTA, CDR2 FQGTGA.

The chain employs TRBV6-5 and TRBJ1-1; 8 nucleotides align to TRBD1. Germline V CDR1 and CDR2: MNHEY, SVGAGI. The CDR3 covers 14 residues. The V gene end was trimmed by 5 bases and the J gene end by 3 bases; junction bases not matched to a gene: 5. CDR3: CASSIPGQDTEAFF. The CDR3 region has the DNA TGTGCCAGCAGTATCCCGGGACAGGACACTGAAGCTTTCTTT.

The chain joins TRBV6-5 to TRBJ1-2; perhaps TRBD1 as D (5 bases). Germline V gene data show CDR1 as MNHEY and CDR2 as SVGAGI. The CDR3 has 12 amino acids. The V end lost 6 bases, the J end lost 8 bases, and 13 bases lay between the germline ends. The CDR3 DNA follows: TGTGCCAGCAGGTGGGGGGTAAGAGGCTACACCTTC. It specifies CASRWGVRGYTF.

V and J are TRBV11-2 and TRBJ1-2; tentatively, D is TRBD1 (5 bases). Germline CDR1 SGHAT, CDR2 FQNNGV. The CDR3 consists of 15 residues. With 4 bases removed from V and 7 bases from J, the gap between germline ends came to 19 bases. The chain's CDR3 is CASSSMIGRGLGYTF. CDR3 nucleotide sequence: TGTGCCAGCAGCTCCATGATCGGGAGGGGACTTGGCTACACCTTC.

The chain links TRBV7-3 to TRBJ2-2, with 7 bases matching TRBD2. Trimming at V came to 5 bases and at J to 0 bases, leaving 9 bases not matched to a gene. Germline CDR1 reads SGHTA; CDR2 reads FQGTGA. CDR3 length equals 17 residues. Here the CDR3 reads CASSLQRGPSNTGELFF. CDR3 coding DNA: TGTGCCAGCAGCCTCCAGCGGGGCCCCTCGAACACCGGGGAGCTGTTTTTT.

DNA for the CDR3: TGTGCCAGCTCACCCGGGACAGCTAGCCTTAGCAATCAGCCCCAGCATTTT. Translated, it gives CASSPGTASLSNQPQHF. V gene TRBV18 combines with J gene TRBJ1-5; 7 bases are shared with TRBD1. CDR1 and CDR2 from the germline V gene are KGHSH and LQKENI. V trimming: 3 bases; J trimming: 0 bases; junction bases outside the gene matches: 8. CDR3 length: 17 amino acids.

This clone was observed once. The V gene is TRBV19, the J gene TRBJ2-7, with 8 bases aligning to TRBD1. The CDR3 sequence is 15 residues long. CDR1 and CDR2 (germline): LNHDA, SQIVND (reference sequence). With 3 bases clipped from V and 2 bases from J, the junction kept 6 bases outside the gene matches. Written as DNA, the CDR3 is TGTGCCAGTAGTATTAATGGACAGGGTACCTACGAGCAGTACTTC. As protein: CASSINGQGTYEQYF.

A remark on this clone: Other DNA sequences in this sample translate to the same CDR3. This rearrangement joins TRBV5-1 to TRBJ1-1; weak D call: TRBD1 (5 bases). Germline CDR1 and CDR2: SGHRS and YFSETQ. The V end was cut by 1 base, the J end by 1 base, with 8 bases between. The CDR3 runs to 14 residues. CDR3 loop: CASSLRGGNTEAFF. CDR3 sequence (DNA): TGCGCCAGCAGCTTGAGGGGAGGGAACACTGAAGCTTTCTTT.

The chain is built from TRBV7-3 and TRBJ1-6; the D gene is possibly TRBD1 (6 bases). The CDR3 is made up of 15 amino acids. Germline assignment: CDR1 SGHTA and CDR2 FQGTGA. V was pared by 2 bases and J by 8 bases, with 13 bases between. Written as DNA, the CDR3 is TGTGCCAGCAGCTTAGGCACAGGGATGCATTCACCCCTCCACTTT. Residues: CASSLGTGMHSPLHF.

The CDR3 loop reads CAWSVRLASEQFF. In DNA form, the CDR3 reads TGTGCCTGGAGTGTACGGCTAGCGAGTGAGCAGTTCTTC. J is TRBJ2-1 and V is TRBV30; maybe TRBD2 (6 bases). Looked up from germline, CDR1 is GTSNPN and CDR2 is SVGIG (reference sequence). Trimming left V 0 bases short and J 9 bases short, with 12 bases between. The CDR3 runs 13 residues.

The V call is TRBV11-3, the J call TRBJ1-5, with 8 bases fitting TRBD1. V lost 4 bases to trimming and J lost 0 bases; unmatched junction nucleotides: 14. Germline CDR1 reads SGHNT; CDR2 reads YENEEA. The CDR3 length is 19 residues. The CDR3 sequence: CASSSLRDRLSYSNQPQHF. CDR3 coding DNA: TGTGCCAGCAGCTCCCTCCGGGACAGGTTATCTTATAGCAATCAGCCCCAGCATTTT.

Notes on this clone: Other DNA variants within this sample encode the same CDR3. The gene calls are TRBV9 and TRBJ2-7; D may be TRBD1 (6 bases). This CDR3 is built from 13 residues. Germline CDR1 is SGDLS and CDR2 is YYNGEE. Trimming left V 0 bases short and J 5 bases short, with 9 bases between. CDR3 bases: TGTGCCAGCAGCGTAGACAGGGTCGACGAGCAGTACTTC. It is translated as CASSVDRVDEQYF. Supplemented by reference TRBV9 and TRBJ2-7, the full variable domain reads DSGVTQTPKHLITATGQRVTLRCSPRSGDLSVYWYQQSLDQGLQFLIQYYNGEERAKGNILERFSAQQFPDLHSELNLSSLELGDSALYFCASSVDRVDEQYFGPGTRLTVT.

The CDR3 reads CASSGSNQPQHF. The CDR3 coding sequence is TGTGCCAGCAGTGGTAGTAATCAGCCCCAGCATTTT. V and J are TRBV6-1 and TRBJ1-5; no clear D. Germline lookup yields CDR1 MNHNS and CDR2 SASEGT. V gave up 4 bases and J gave up 4 bases, with 5 bases separating them. The CDR3 sequence is 12 residues long.